The 30 T cell receptor beta chains reported below all come from one sample, sequenced in a study of cytomegalovirus exposure and HLA in healthy donors (dated by TCRdb to 2017 to 2019). The receptor library was made with the immunoSEQ multiplex PCR assay. For the multiplex PCR, a mixture combining 60 forward primers for TCR Vbeta segments and 13 reverse primers for TCR Jbeta segments was used. Not all clones reach the TCRdb copy of this immuneACCESS table, which keeps in-frame sequences only. Checked studies attribute under half of the gap to unresolved V genes and leave the rest unexplained. The sample table contains over 30,000 clones; only one count was recorded for over 60% of them. Around 10% of the sample rests with the top ten. Input material: PBMCs. These TCRs come from a man in his forties in good health and CMV-seropositive.

This clone was recorded only once. CDR3 DNA: TGCGCCAGCAGCTTGGGGGCTAGCGGTCCGCACTACAATGAGCAGTTCTTC. Residues: CASSLGASGPHYNEQFF. The chain employs TRBV5-1 and TRBJ2-1, with 7 bases that match TRBD2. The length of the CDR3 is 17 residues. Germline-derived CDR1 and CDR2 are SGHRS and YFSETQ. V was pared by 0 bases and J by 3 bases, with 9 bases of the junction left unmatched.

V and J are TRBV7-6 and TRBJ2-3; D remains unclear. CDR3 length: 16 amino acids. The germline gives CDR1 SGHVS, CDR2 FNYEAQ. The V end was cut by 6 bases, the J end by 0 bases, with 16 bases between. CDR3 region: CASSRQGSSSTDTQYF. The CDR3 DNA follows: TGTGCCAGCAGTCGACAAGGTTCCTCTAGCACAGATACGCAGTATTTT.

CDR3 in DNA: TGCGCCAGCAGCCAAGGGACAGGGTATGAAAAACTGTTTTTT. Its protein product is CASSQGTGYEKLFF. The chain joins TRBV4-1 to TRBJ1-4; 8 positions match TRBD1. The CDR3 has 14 residues. The germline CDR1 and CDR2 sequences are MGHRA and YSYEKL. J was trimmed by 6 bases and V by 1 base; bases with no gene match: 1.

This clone occurred a few times. This chain connects TRBV5-1 to TRBJ2-5; 9 bases are shared with TRBD2. Germline-derived CDR1 and CDR2 are SGHRS and YFSETQ. This CDR3 spans 15 amino acids. The V and J ends lost 4 bases and 5 bases, in that order; junction bases with no gene match: 9. The CDR3 here is CASSPVAGASETQYF. The CDR3 DNA sequence: TGCGCCAGCAGCCCCGTAGCGGGGGCCTCTGAGACCCAGTACTTC.

V and J are TRBV11-3 and TRBJ1-3; tentative D call: TRBD1 (5 bases). V lost 5 bases and J 2 bases, leaving 13 bases between the germline ends. The germline V gene encodes CDR1 SGHNT and CDR2 YENEEA. The CDR3 is 15 amino acids. CDR3 DNA sequence: TGTGCCAGCAGCCTCCGCGGGGGTCCTGGAAACACCATATATTTT. It codes for CASSLRGGPGNTIYF.

The sample holds a few counts of this clone. The chain's CDR3 is CASSLEARGGLHGSYNEQFF. CDR3 coding DNA: TGTGCCAGCAGCTTAGAAGCGCGGGGGGGCCTTCATGGGTCCTACAATGAGCAGTTCTTC. V gene TRBV11-2 combines with J gene TRBJ2-1; 9 bases map to TRBD2. V trimming: 0 bases; J trimming: 1 base; junction bases outside the gene matches: 13. This CDR3 has 20 amino acids. The V gene's germline CDR1 is SGHAT and CDR2 FQNNGV.

The chain links TRBV5-4 to TRBJ2-7; 8 bases align to TRBD1. The CDR3 spans 17 residues. V lost 3 bases and J lost 0; bases outside the gene matches: 11. The germline CDR1 and CDR2 sequences are SGHNT and YYREEE (reference sequence). CDR3: CASSSPPGGQSSYEQYF. The CDR3 DNA reads as TGTGCCAGCAGCTCCCCCCCAGGGGGCCAAAGCTCCTACGAGCAGTACTTC.

The rearrangement links TRBV5-4 to TRBJ2-7, with 9 positions matching TRBD1. Per germline, CDR1 SGHNT and CDR2 YYREEE (reference sequence). The CDR3 sequence is 15 residues long. V gave up 0 bases and J gave up 5 bases; unmatched junction bases: 6. The CDR3 region is CASSLDVDRGHEQYF. The CDR3 DNA follows: TGTGCCAGCAGCTTGGATGTGGACAGGGGCCACGAGCAGTACTTC.

The chain has TRBV28 and TRBJ2-7, with D perhaps TRBD2 (6 bases). The CDR3 has 15 amino acids. The V end lost 2 bases, the J end lost 3 bases, and 14 bases lay between the germline ends. Germline V lookup: CDR1 MDHEN, CDR2 SYDVKM. CDR3 in DNA: TGTGCCAGCAGTTTAGAAGGGGACTCCAGCTACGAGCAGTACTTC. Translated: CASSLEGDSSYEQYF.

This chain connects TRBV27 to TRBJ1-1, with TRBD1 matching 10 bases. The J segment lost 1 base and the V segment lost 5 bases, leaving 10 bases of the junction unmatched. In germline, CDR1 is MNHEY, CDR2 SMNVEV (reference sequence). This CDR3 is built from 17 residues. The CDR3 DNA reads as TGTGCCAGCAGTCCAGAGACAGGGGGCCGGAGGAACACTGAAGCTTTCTTT. Its translation: CASSPETGGRRNTEAFF.

The CDR3 DNA sequence: TGTGCCAGCACCGAAGGAGGGTGGGGCTACACCTTC. Its translation is CASTEGGWGYTF. This chain links TRBV6-1 with TRBJ1-2, with no clear D. V lost 7 bases to trimming and J lost 8 bases, with 14 bases between them. Germline CDR1 MNHNS, CDR2 SASEGT. CDR3 length: 12 residues.

In this sample, this clone turned up a few times. The chain combines TRBV4-1 with TRBJ2-5; 12 bases agree with TRBD2. The CDR3 runs 19 residues. With 1 base clipped from V and 2 bases from J, the junction kept 11 bases outside the gene matches. Per germline, CDR1 MGHRA and CDR2 YSYEKL. The CDR3 loop reads CASSQGAELAGGLQETQYF. The CDR3, as DNA: TGCGCCAGCAGCCAAGGCGCGGAACTAGCGGGGGGATTACAAGAGACCCAGTACTTC.

This chain links TRBV7-9 with TRBJ1-4; D is unresolved. V was cut by 0 bases and J by 7 bases, with 12 bases left in between. Germline V lookup: CDR1 SEHNR, CDR2 FQNEAQ (reference sequence). This CDR3 spans 15 amino acids. CDR3 sequence (DNA): TGTGCCAGCAGCTTAGCGGGCGGTGGAGGTGAAAAACTGTTTTTT. Amino acid sequence: CASSLAGGGGEKLFF.

The chain has TRBV6-6 and TRBJ1-5; 8 bases are a match to TRBD1. There are 16 residues in the CDR3. J lost 1 base, V lost 7 bases, and 9 bases had no gene match. The germline V gene encodes CDR1 MNHNY and CDR2 SVGAGI (reference sequence). The CDR3 is CASTDGTGRSNQPQHF. CDR3 DNA sequence: TGTGCCAGCACCGACGGGACAGGCCGGAGCAATCAGCCCCAGCATTTT.

The V call is TRBV2, the J call TRBJ2-3, with TRBD1 matching over 9 bases. CDR1 and CDR2 (germline): SNHLY, FYNNEI. CDR3 length: 12 amino acids. Trimming took 6 bases from V and 5 from J; bases not matched to a gene: 0. CDR3 sequence: CASRDRGDTQYF. For the CDR3, the DNA is TGTGCCAGCAGGGACAGGGGAGATACGCAGTATTTT. The full variable domain, its missing parts supplied by reference TRBV2 and TRBJ2-3, is EPEVTQTPSHQVTQMGQEVILRCVPISNHLYFYWYRQILGQKVEFLVSFYNNEISEKSEIFDDQFSVERPDGSNFTLKIRSTKLEDSAMYFCASRDRGDTQYFGPGTRLTVL.

The chain has TRBV7-9 and TRBJ2-5; 7 bases align to TRBD1. Near its end, the DNA agrees better with TRBJ2-7, so the J call may be wrong. Germline V gene sequence: CDR1 SEHNR, CDR2 FQNEAQ (reference sequence). The CDR3 sequence is 13 residues long. CDR3 coding DNA: TGTGCCAGCAGCCGGGACAGCGGATACGAGCAGTACTTC. Translated, it gives CASSRDSGYEQYF.

This clone was observed a few times. The chain employs TRBV18 and TRBJ2-3; TRBD1 agrees at 8 bases. The V and J ends lost 8 bases and 5 bases, in that order; junction bases with no gene match: 15. The CDR3 spans 16 residues. Germline CDR1 is KGHSH and CDR2 is LQKENI. The CDR3 nucleotides are TGTGCCAGCAAATCTTCCCTCGGGACAGGTGGAGATACGCAGTATTTT. Its protein product is CASKSSLGTGGDTQYF.

This clone was detected a few times. V gene TRBV7-3 combines with J gene TRBJ1-6; D remains unclear. V shed 8 bases and J shed 9 bases, with 17 bases lying between them. The length of the CDR3 is 14 residues. Germline assignment: CDR1 SGHTA and CDR2 FQGTGA. In nucleotides, the CDR3 is TGTGCCAGCGCCCGGGGTATCCCAGGTTCACCCCTCCACTTT. Its protein is CASARGIPGSPLHF.

V gene TRBV7-2 combines with J gene TRBJ2-1, with 8 nucleotides matching TRBD2. The CDR3 runs to 14 residues. The trim removed 4 bases at V and 7 bases at J, leaving 6 bases unmatched. Germline V lookup: CDR1 SGHTA, CDR2 FQGNSA. The CDR3 is CASSSETSANEQFF. CDR3 coding DNA: TGTGCCAGCAGCTCGGAGACTAGCGCTAATGAGCAGTTCTTC. The whole variable domain, remainder taken from reference TRBV7-2 and TRBJ2-1, is GAGVSQSPSNKVTEKGKDVELRCDPISGHTALYWYRQSLGQGLEFLIYFQGNSAPDKSGLPSDRFSAERTGGSVSTLTIQRTQQEDSAVYLCASSSETSANEQFFGPGTRLTVL.

V is TRBV7-7 and J is TRBJ2-2; D may be TRBD1 (6 bases). The germline V gene encodes CDR1 SSHAT and CDR2 FNYEAQ (reference sequence). The CDR3 runs to 14 residues. Trimming stripped 6 bases from V and 2 bases from J, with 10 bases between. The CDR3 coding sequence is TGTGCCAGCAGATTGGACAGTAACACCGGGGAGCTGTTTTTT. It translates to CASRLDSNTGELFF. The entire variable domain, with the rest obtained from reference TRBV7-7 and TRBJ2-2, is as follows: GAGVSQSPRYKVTKRGQDVTLRCDPISSHATLYWYQQALGQGPEFLTYFNYEAQPDKSGLPSDRFSAERPEGSISTLTIQRTEQRDSAMYRCASRLDSNTGELFFGEGSRLTVL.

V and J are TRBV28 and TRBJ1-5; 8 nucleotides agree with TRBD1. In germline, CDR1 is MDHEN, CDR2 SYDVKM. The CDR3 runs to 19 residues. J was trimmed by 0 bases and V by 4 bases; bases with no gene match: 14. DNA of the CDR3: TGTGCCAGCAGTTACCCCGACAGGGGTCGGGTCTATAGCAATCAGCCCCAGCATTTT. Its translation: CASSYPDRGRVYSNQPQHF.

The chain carries TRBV27 and TRBJ1-1; maybe TRBD1 (6 bases). The V gene lost 3 bases and the J gene lost 6 bases, with 11 bases spanning the gap. The CDR3 is 13 residues long. Germline CDR1 and CDR2: MNHEY and SMNVEV (reference sequence). CDR3 nucleotide sequence: TGTGCCAGCAGTTTCGCCAGGGGTCCTGAAGCTTTCTTT. It encodes CASSFARGPEAFF.

The chain combines TRBV6-1 with TRBJ2-2, with 9 positions matching TRBD1. CDR1 is MNHNS and CDR2 is SASEGT in the germline V gene. CDR3 size: 15 residues. Trimming took 6 bases from V and 5 from J; bases not matched to a gene: 7. CDR3 nucleotides: TGTGCCAGCAGAGCGTCGACAGGGGGGACCGGGGAGCTGTTTTTT. It codes for CASRASTGGTGELFF.

This chain links TRBV11-2 with TRBJ2-7; TRBD1 agrees at 9 bases. Germline CDR1 SGHAT, CDR2 FQNNGV. The CDR3 totals 15 residues. Trimming took 7 bases from V and 3 from J; bases not matched to a gene: 10. CDR3 in amino acids: CASTLGQGWNYEQYF. CDR3 DNA: TGTGCCAGCACCTTGGGACAGGGTTGGAACTACGAGCAGTACTTC.

This clone was seen only a few times. The gene calls are TRBV6-5 and TRBJ2-3; the match to TRBD1 covers 7 bases. With V trimmed by 2 bases and J by 0 bases, 2 bases remained unmatched. Per germline, CDR1 MNHEY and CDR2 SVGAGI. There are 15 residues in the CDR3. CDR3 sequence (DNA): TGTGCCAGCAGTTACGGGACAGTTAGCACAGATACGCAGTATTTT. It codes for CASSYGTVSTDTQYF.

This clone was observed once. The chain links TRBV4-1 to TRBJ1-1; a possible D gene is TRBD1 (6 bases). V lost 4 bases to trimming and J lost 4 bases, with 13 bases between them. Germline loops: CDR1 MGHRA, CDR2 YSYEKL. This CDR3 is 14 amino acids long. The CDR3 protein is CASSPSQGSTEAFF. The DNA for the CDR3 is TGCGCCAGCAGCCCCTCCCAGGGGAGCACTGAAGCTTTCTTT.

This rearrangement joins TRBV11-3 to TRBJ2-2, with 7 bases lining up with TRBD1. This CDR3 region has 14 residues. CDR1 and CDR2 from the germline V gene are SGHNT and YENEEA. V lost 6 bases to trimming and J lost 1 base; unmatched junction nucleotides: 2. For the CDR3, the DNA is TGTGCCAGCAGACGGACAGGGAACACCGGGGAGCTGTTTTTT. It yields the protein CASRRTGNTGELFF.

V gene TRBV10-3 combines with J gene TRBJ2-1, with 8 bases that match TRBD2. This CDR3 comprises 18 residues. In germline, CDR1 is ENHRY, CDR2 SYGVKD. V lost 2 bases and J lost 3; bases outside the gene matches: 12. CDR3 in amino acids: CAISEPRAGSGGYNEQFF. The CDR3 DNA is TGTGCCATCAGTGAGCCCCGCGCTGGGAGCGGGGGCTACAATGAGCAGTTCTTC.

The rearrangement joins TRBV6-5 to TRBJ2-1; possible D gene TRBD1, 5 bases. The CDR3 loop spans 11 amino acids. Germline V gives CDR1 MNHEY, CDR2 SVGAGI. Trimming pared 6 bases from V and 9 bases from J, leaving 9 bases between. The CDR3 DNA follows: TGTGCCAGCAGACGAGACAGTGAGCAGTTCTTC. Its protein is CASRRDSEQFF.

The chain has TRBV6-5 and TRBJ2-3; a weak D match, TRBD1 (6 bases). The germline V and J ends were trimmed by 5 bases and 6 bases, with 18 bases remaining between them. The CDR3 is 15 amino acids. From germline, CDR1 is MNHEY and CDR2 SVGAGI. The CDR3 is CASSTRQAQGDTQYF. CDR3 nucleotides: TGTGCCAGCAGTACACGACAGGCTCAAGGGGATACGCAGTATTTT.